A single sample is the source of the 6 T cell receptor beta chains below, sequenced in a study of T cells in Graves' hyperthyroidism and ophthalmopathy. The investigators amplified TCR beta CDR3 regions from RNA transcripts. A set of HTBI primers served as the primers for a first-round RT-PCR of the TCR CDR3. TCRdb reprocessed the multiplex PCR reads with MiXCR, giving one entry per CDR3 protein. There are 150,000 or so distinct CDR3 sequences in the sample; roughly a fifth occur only once, and more than 60% lies in the top ten. The specimen sequenced was blood. These TCRs come from a woman between 45 and 65 years old with Graves' hyperthyroidism that later progressed to Graves' ophthalmopathy.

The sample holds one count of this clonotype. A much larger clone differs by one base, so this may be a read error. This chain connects TRBV28 to TRBJ1-5; D not certain. The CDR3 extends over 17 amino acids. Germline CDR1 is MDHEN and CDR2 is SYDVKM. In DNA form, the CDR3 reads TGTGCCAGCAGAACACCTCCATGGGGTAATAGTGATCAGTCCCAGCATTTT. Amino acid sequence: CASRTPPWGNSDQSQHF.

The V gene is TRBV11-1, the J gene TRBJ1-2; no clear D. The germline CDR1 and CDR2 sequences are SGHAT and FQDESV (reference sequence). Trimming left V 4 bases short and J 2 bases short, with 11 bases between. This CDR3 region has 14 residues. Written as DNA, the CDR3 is TGTGCCAGCAGCTCGGCCGGGAGGAACTATGGCTACACCTTC. Translating it yields CASSSAGRNYGYTF. The full variable domain, rest sourced from reference TRBV11-1 and TRBJ1-2, is EAEVAQSPRYKITEKSQAVAFWCDPISGHATLYWYRQILGQGPELLVQFQDESVVDDSQLPKDRFSAERLKGVDSTLKIQPAELGDSAMYLCASSSAGRNYGYTFGSGTRLTVV.

The chain carries TRBV5-8 and TRBJ2-1; 7 nucleotides line up with TRBD1. The junction had 11 bases not matched to a gene; V was cut back by 4 bases and J by 7 bases. The CDR3 has 15 residues. Germline assignment: CDR1 SGHTS and CDR2 YDEGEE. CDR3 protein: CASSNSRDRRNEQFF. The CDR3 DNA follows: TGTGCCAGCAGCAATTCCCGGGACAGAAGAAATGAGCAGTTCTTC.

This clonotype was counted many times. This rearrangement joins TRBV18 to TRBJ1-1, with a possible D match to TRBD1 (5 bases). V lost 2 bases to trimming and J lost 10 bases, with 17 bases between them. The CDR3 extends over 14 amino acids. Germline values: CDR1 KGHSH, CDR2 LQKENI. The CDR3 nucleotides are TGTGCCAGCTCACCAAACACAGGACCCCAAGGAGCTTTCTTT. This encodes CASSPNTGPQGAFF.

In this sample, this clonotype turned up many times. The CDR3 nucleotides are TGTGCCAGCAGCTTAGACAGGGTCACAGATACGCAGTATTTT. It is translated as CASSLDRVTDTQYF. The rearrangement links TRBV7-9 to TRBJ2-3; possible D gene TRBD1, 6 bases. V lost 1 base and J 2 bases, leaving 7 bases between the germline ends. The germline V gene encodes CDR1 SEHNR and CDR2 FQNEAQ (reference sequence). CDR3 size: 14 residues.

With respect to this clonotype: This may come from a read error, since a much larger clone is one base off. The chain has TRBV5-1 and TRBJ2-1; possible D gene TRBD2, 5 bases. CDR1 SGHRS and CDR2 YFSETQ come from the germline V gene. Trimming shortened V by 3 bases and J by 3 bases, and 10 bases separated the two germline ends. This CDR3 is built from 14 residues. CDR3 DNA: TGCGCCAGCAGCTCCGGGGAATACTACAATGAGCAGTTCTTC. Translated: CASSSGEYYNEQFF.